These 17 T cell receptor beta chains came from one sample sequenced in a study of T-cell memory formation after mild COVID-19. TCRdb re-analysed the 5' RACE reads in MiXCR, keeping a single row per CDR3 protein. The sample has 400,000 to 550,000 distinct CDR3 sequences, approximately 23% seen once. The sequencing sample was made of PBMCs or a T cell subset sorted from them (not recorded which). The receptors were sampled from an adult woman who had mild COVID-19 (a few samples of this study predate the infection). Cell type and time point are not known.

This clonotype has just one count. This chain connects TRBV6-2 or TRBV6-3 to TRBJ2-7; 9 positions agree with TRBD2. This CDR3 comprises 12 residues. Per germline, CDR1 MNHEY and CDR2 SVGEGT. J gave up 6 bases and V 5 bases, and 2 bases lay outside the gene matches. CDR3 DNA sequence: TGTGCCAGCAGTCTAGCGGGGATCGAGCAGTACTTC. Amino acid sequence: CASSLAGIEQYF.

This clonotype turned up a few times. J is TRBJ2-1 and V is TRBV29-1, with TRBD1 matching 8 bases. Germline assignment: CDR1 SQVTM and CDR2 ANQGSEA. The junction had 5 bases not matched to a gene; V was cut back by 7 bases and J by 0 bases. The CDR3 has 14 residues. The CDR3: CSAMTGVSYNEQFF. The CDR3 DNA follows: TGCAGCGCTATGACAGGGGTCTCCTACAATGAGCAGTTCTTC.

In its sample, this clonotype was seen a few times. This chain connects TRBV20-1 to TRBJ2-7; 7 positions agree with TRBD1. The CDR3 has 13 amino acids. Germline V gene lookup returns CDR1 DFQATT and CDR2 SNEGSKA (reference sequence). CDR3 nucleotides: TGCAGCTCGGGACAGCTCATCTCCTACGAGCAGTACTTC. This gives the protein CSSGQLISYEQYF.

J is TRBJ2-2 and V is TRBV7-9, with no clear D. CDR3 size: 13 residues. Between the trimmed V and J ends, which lost 3 bases and 2 bases, there was a span of 4 bases. Germline CDR1 SEHNR, CDR2 FQNEAQ (reference sequence). The CDR3 bases are TGTGCCAGCAGCTTCGTTAACACCGGGGAGCTGTTTTTT. Its protein product is CASSFVNTGELFF.

The V gene is TRBV3-1, the J gene TRBJ2-6, with D possibly being TRBD1 (5 bases). The germline CDR1 and CDR2 sequences are LGHDT and YNNKEL (reference sequence). Deletions cut 1 base from V and 3 bases from J, with 19 bases between. The CDR3 is made up of 19 amino acids. The CDR3 protein is CASSQGQGSPASGANVLTF. Written as DNA, the CDR3 is TGTGCCAGCAGCCAAGGCCAGGGCAGCCCGGCAAGTGGGGCCAACGTCCTGACTTTC.

The chain has TRBV11-2 and TRBJ2-1; D is unclear. Germline CDR1 SGHAT, CDR2 FQNNGV. Trimming left V 3 bases short and J 0 bases short, with 9 bases between. The CDR3 extends over 15 amino acids. The CDR3 nucleotides read TGTGCCAGCAGCTTTAAGCGTCTCTCCTACAATGAGCAGTTCTTC. Its protein is CASSFKRLSYNEQFF.

The V gene is TRBV6-2 or TRBV6-3, the J gene TRBJ2-2; D ambiguous. The CDR3 totals 14 residues. V was shortened by 0 bases and J by 1 base, with 3 bases between the two germline ends. The germline V gene encodes CDR1 MNHEY and CDR2 SVGEGT. Here the CDR3 reads CASSYSENTGELFF. CDR3 coding DNA: TGTGCCAGCAGTTACTCAGAGAACACCGGGGAGCTGTTTTTT.

The chain uses TRBV7-3 and TRBJ1-1; TRBD1 aligns across 10 bases. The CDR3 has 15 residues. Germline V lookup: CDR1 SGHTA, CDR2 FQGTGA. Trimming cost V 3 bases and J 5 bases; bases outside gene matches: 6. The CDR3, as DNA: TGTGCCAGCAGCTTGACAGGGGGCCCGATAACTGAAGCTTTCTTT. It encodes CASSLTGGPITEAFF.

This clonotype was recorded a few times. The V call is TRBV10-3, the J call TRBJ2-1; D is ambiguous. The CDR3 is made up of 15 amino acids. The V gene's germline CDR1 is ENHRY and CDR2 SYGVKD. Trimming removed 3 bases at V and 7 bases at J, with 16 bases between. The CDR3 coding sequence is TGTGCCATCAGTGAATCCGGTCAGGTCTTGAATGAGCAGTTCTTC. Residues: CAISESGQVLNEQFF.

CDR3 nucleotide sequence: TGCAGCGTACGCCGGGACTACTCAGATACGCAGTATTTT. Protein sequence: CSVRRDYSDTQYF. The chain carries TRBV29-1 and TRBJ2-3; 7 bases are a match to TRBD2. The V segment lost 6 bases and the J segment 4 bases; nucleotides outside the gene matches: 7. The CDR3 has 13 amino acids. CDR1 and CDR2 (germline): SQVTM, ANQGSEA.

This clonotype was detected only once. At one boundary the junction diverges from the germline segment, which might be a read error. The chain combines TRBV7-7 with TRBJ2-7; D is possibly TRBD1 or TRBD2 (7 bases each). CDR3 length: 15 residues. Germline V gives CDR1 SSHAT, CDR2 FNYEAQ (reference sequence). CDR3 DNA sequence: TGTGCTAGCAGCGGGGCTACAGGGGTGAACGGCGAGCAGTACTTC. This encodes CASSGATGVNGEQYF.

This clonotype has a handful of counts. The chain combines TRBV7-2 with TRBJ2-7, with a possible D match to TRBD2 (6 bases). Trimming shortened V by 4 bases and J by 3 bases, and 16 bases separated the two germline ends. CDR3 size: 15 residues. The germline V gene encodes CDR1 SGHTA and CDR2 FQGNSA. The CDR3 DNA reads TGTGCCAGCAGCTCGGGAGACAGTACCCTCTACGAGCAGTACTTC. Translating it yields CASSSGDSTLYEQYF.

This clonotype was observed a handful of times. The V and J genes are TRBV29-1 and TRBJ2-7, with 9 nucleotides matching TRBD2. This CDR3 has 13 amino acids. Losses at the gene ends were 0 bases for V and 3 bases for J; bases not matched to a gene: 0. Germline V gene sequence: CDR1 SQVTM, CDR2 ANQGSEA. Here the CDR3 reads CSVEEREGYEQYF. CDR3 DNA: TGCAGCGTTGAAGAGCGGGAGGGCTACGAGCAGTACTTC.

In this sample, this clonotype turned up a few times. J is TRBJ1-5 and V is TRBV12-3 or TRBV12-4; TRBD1 matches 9 bases. The CDR3 contains 12 residues. V gave up 6 bases and J gave up 16 bases; unmatched junction bases: 10. The CDR3 reads CASSAAGTGIHF. In DNA form, the CDR3 reads TGTGCCAGCAGCGCTGCCGGGACAGGGATACATTTT.

This clonotype was detected only a few times. The chain employs TRBV6-2 or TRBV6-3 and TRBJ2-7, with a tentative D call TRBD2 (6 bases). CDR1 and CDR2 (germline): MNHEY, SVGEGT. The CDR3 runs to 15 residues. The V gene lost 8 bases and the J gene lost 2 bases, with 19 bases spanning the gap. The DNA for the CDR3 is TGTGCCAGCCAGCCGAAGGGAGGCGAAACCTACGAGCAGTACTTC. Its translation: CASQPKGGETYEQYF.

This clonotype was counted ten times or more. The V gene is TRBV11-3, the J gene TRBJ2-3, with TRBD2 matching over 15 bases. The CDR3 sequence is 15 residues long. V was pared by 4 bases and J by 8 bases, with 4 bases of the junction left unmatched. Looked up from germline, CDR1 is SGHNT and CDR2 is YENEEA. CDR3 nucleotides: TGTGCCAGCAGCTCCCGGACTAGCGGGAGGGGTACGCAGTATTTT. This codes for CASSSRTSGRGTQYF. The whole variable domain, remainder taken from reference TRBV11-3 and TRBJ2-3, is EAGVVQSPRYKIIEKKQPVAFWCNPISGHNTLYWYLQNLGQGPELLIRYENEEAVDDSQLPKDRFSAERLKGVDSTLKIQPAELGDSAVYLCASSSRTSGRGTQYFGPGTRLTVL.

The V gene is TRBV6-1, the J gene TRBJ2-5, with TRBD1 matching over 8 bases. CDR3 size: 14 residues. CDR1 is MNHNS and CDR2 is SASEGT in the germline V gene. V lost 2 bases, J lost 5 bases, and 4 bases stayed unmatched. The CDR3 region is CASSEFRGQETQYF. The CDR3 nucleotides are TGTGCCAGCAGTGAATTCAGGGGGCAGGAGACCCAGTACTTC.